The 14 T cell receptor beta chains below come from one sample, sequenced in a study of metastatic and nonmetastatic thyroid tumors. TCRdb re-analyzed the PCR reads using MiXCR. The repertoire holds 25,000 to 35,000 clones, with more than 3.5% as singletons. Each patient came to thyroid surgery without any prior treatment (of any kind). Sequencing was done on a sample of blood. The receptors were gathered from a female donor with papillary thyroid cancer or a benign thyroid nodule (not recorded which). Some clones in this sample may be carry-over from other donors' samples.

The V gene is TRBV2, the J gene TRBJ2-1, with D tentatively TRBD1 (6 bases). Germline V gene sequence: CDR1 SNHLY, CDR2 FYNNEI. V was pared by 7 bases and J by 4 bases, with 17 bases between. CDR3 size: 15 residues. CDR3 coding DNA: TGTGCCAGCATATTCGACAGGATAACTTACAATGAGCAGTTCTTC. It specifies CASIFDRITYNEQFF.

This clone was observed many times. The chain employs TRBV15 and TRBJ2-1, with TRBD1 matching 8 bases. With 3 bases clipped from V and 0 bases from J, the junction kept 4 bases outside the gene matches. This CDR3 contains 16 residues. The V gene's germline CDR1 is LNHNV and CDR2 YYDKDF (reference sequence). CDR3 bases: TGTGCCACCAGCAGCCAGGGGGCGGGCTCCTACAATGAGCAGTTCTTC. It codes for CATSSQGAGSYNEQFF.

The V gene is TRBV20-1, the J gene TRBJ2-1, with 9 bases fitting TRBD2. This CDR3 contains 16 residues. The germline gives CDR1 DFQATT, CDR2 SNEGSKA (reference sequence). Trimming at V came to 4 bases and at J to 0 bases, leaving 7 bases not matched to a gene. The CDR3 region has the DNA TGCAGTGCTACATCACTAGCGGGTAGCTCCTACAATGAGCAGTTCTTC. Translated, it gives CSATSLAGSSYNEQFF.

The sample holds a few counts of this clone. This chain connects TRBV10-1 to TRBJ2-1; D not certain. The CDR3 has 13 residues. V lost 3 bases and J lost 4, with 7 bases in between. Germline CDR1 and CDR2: WNHNN and SYGVQD (reference sequence). As DNA, the CDR3 is TGCGCCAGCAGTGAATCCCGGTACAATGAGCAGTTCTTC. Amino acid sequence: CASSESRYNEQFF.

This clone was seen ten or more times. The chain recombines TRBV7-2 with TRBJ1-2, with no clear D. The germline V and J ends were trimmed by 2 bases and 0 bases, with 7 bases remaining between them. The CDR3 sequence is 14 residues long. In germline, CDR1 is SGHTA, CDR2 FQGNSA. CDR3 amino acids: CASSLLRPNYGYTF. Here the CDR3 DNA reads TGTGCCAGCAGCTTATTACGCCCTAACTATGGCTACACCTTC.

V usage is TRBV27 and J usage is TRBJ1-2; TRBD1 might be the D (6 bases). Germline V gene data show CDR1 as MNHEY and CDR2 as SMNVEV (reference sequence). This CDR3 contains 15 residues. V lost 10 bases and J lost 7, with 25 bases in between. The CDR3 spells CATREAGQPHGGYTF. The CDR3 DNA is TGTGCCACCAGAGAGGCCGGACAGCCCCACGGTGGCTACACCTTC.

This clone was counted at least ten times. The CDR3 loop reads CASSLARTSGPLNTDTQYF. In DNA form, the CDR3 reads TGCGCCAGCAGCTTGGCCCGGACTAGCGGGCCATTAAACACAGATACGCAGTATTTT. This chain joins TRBV5-1 and TRBJ2-3; 11 bases are a match to TRBD2. CDR1 and CDR2 from the germline V gene are SGHRS and YFSETQ. The CDR3 spans 19 residues. Trimming at V came to 0 bases and at J to 2 bases, leaving 11 bases not matched to a gene. Full variable domain (outside the CDR3, taken from reference TRBV5-1 and TRBJ2-3): KAGVTQTPRYLIKTRGQQVTLSCSPISGHRSVSWYQQTPGQGLQFLFEYFSETQRNKGNFPGRFSGRQFSNSRSEMNVSTLELGDSALYLCASSLARTSGPLNTDTQYFGPGTRLTVL.

In its sample, this clone was seen a few times. The genes are TRBV6-2 or TRBV6-3 and TRBJ1-4, with TRBD1 identical over 7 bases. Looked up from germline, CDR1 is MNHEY and CDR2 is SVGEGT. The CDR3 spans 15 residues. V shed 6 bases and J 5 bases; nucleotides not matched to a gene: 9. CDR3 bases: TGTGCCAGCAGAAGAACGACGGGACAGAATGAAAAACTGTTTTTT. Residues: CASRRTTGQNEKLFF.

This clone was counted only a few times. This chain links TRBV19 with TRBJ1-2; possibly TRBD1 for D (5 bases). Germline V gives CDR1 LNHDA, CDR2 SQIVND (reference sequence). V was clipped by 5 bases and J by 9 bases, with 16 bases between them. CDR3 size: 13 residues. DNA for the CDR3: TGTGCCAGTAGTCCGGGACGAGGAGTCTGCTACACCTTC. This encodes CASSPGRGVCYTF.

This clone was seen at least ten times. This rearrangement joins TRBV19 to TRBJ1-3, with D perhaps TRBD1 (6 bases). Germline CDR1 is LNHDA and CDR2 is SQIVND (reference sequence). V was shortened by 6 bases and J by 4 bases, with 13 bases between the two germline ends. This CDR3 is built from 14 residues. Written as DNA, the CDR3 is TGTGCCAGTAGCGCAGGGGCTTCCGGAAACACCATATATTTT. It specifies CASSAGASGNTIYF.

This clone occurred many times. The chain uses TRBV13 and TRBJ2-7; weak D call: TRBD1 (6 bases). CDR1 and CDR2 from the germline V gene are PRHDT and FYEKMQ (reference sequence). The ends were cut back, 5 bases at V and 5 bases at J, with 16 bases in the middle. The CDR3 loop spans 14 amino acids. CDR3: CASSKSTGINEQYF. DNA for the CDR3: TGTGCCAGCAGCAAATCAACAGGGATCAACGAGCAGTACTTC.

Regarding this clone: The junction departs from germline at one end; a sequencing error may be responsible. The rearrangement joins TRBV19 to TRBJ1-1, with D unclear. Germline V gives CDR1 LNHDA, CDR2 SQIVND (reference sequence). The CDR3 runs to 15 residues. CDR3 nucleotide sequence: TGTGCCAGTAGTACGGAGACCATAATGAACACTGAAGCTTCCTTT. Translating it yields CASSTETIMNTEASF.

This clone was counted many times. A much more abundant neighbour one base away suggests this may be a read error. V and J are TRBV15 and TRBJ2-3; 10 bases are a match to TRBD1. V shed 3 bases, J shed 4 bases, and the junction held 13 bases outside the gene matches. This CDR3 contains 18 residues. In germline, CDR1 is LNHNV, CDR2 YYDKDF (reference sequence). CDR3: CATSSAPVGQGRSDTQYF. The CDR3 bases are TGTGCCACCAGCAGCGCTCCTGTGGGACAGGGGCGTTCAGATACGCAGTATTTT. The entire variable domain, with the rest obtained from reference TRBV15 and TRBJ2-3, is as follows: DAMVIQNPRYQVTQFGKPVTLSCSQTLNHNVMYWYQQKSSQAPKLLFHYYDKDFNNEADTPDNFQSRRPNTSFCFLDIRSPGLGDTAMYLCATSSAPVGQGRSDTQYFGPGTRLTVL.

Within the sample, this clone is medium-sized. The chain joins TRBV6-2 or TRBV6-3 to TRBJ2-3; no firm D call. Trimming cost V 9 bases and J 0 bases, with 7 bases left between them. This CDR3 has 12 amino acids. Germline CDR1 is MNHEY and CDR2 is SVGEGT. The CDR3 sequence is CARTSSTDTQYF. The CDR3 DNA sequence: TGTGCCAGGACATCTAGCACAGATACGCAGTATTTT.